Listed below are T cell receptor beta chains from one sample, sequenced in a study of CD8 T cells in Susac syndrome. One entry per CDR3 protein, called by TCRdb with MiXCR from the immunoSEQ multiplex PCR reads. Here the sample spans around 300,000 distinct CDR3 sequences, around nine tenths being singletons. The sample consisted of CD8+ T cells from PBMCs. The receptors originated from a human donor with multiple sclerosis. The CDR3 runs from the conserved cysteine through the conserved F or W. The D gene is left open where the match is weak. A clone size is listed for some rows: how often the clone was seen (once, few, many), or a class if it is expanded.

V gene	D gene	clone size	J gene	CDR3 protein	CDR3 DNA
TRBV12-3/TRBV12-4	-	-	TRBJ2-1	CASSSGVWNEQFF	TGTGCCAGCAGTTCCGGGGTTTGGAATGAGCAGTTCTTC
TRBV28	-	-	TRBJ1-5	CATGRGGQPQHF	TGTGCCACTGGCAGGGGAGGACAGCCCCAGCATTTT
TRBV27	-	-	TRBJ2-1	CASSSPGDSEQFF	TGTGCCAGCAGCTCTCCAGGCGATTCGGAGCAGTTCTTC
TRBV19	TRBD2	-	TRBJ2-2	CASSITSAGELFF	TGTGCCAGTAGTATAACTAGCGCCGGGGAGCTGTTTTTT
TRBV19	-	-	TRBJ1-5	CASSITGFQPQHF	TGTGCCAGTAGTATTACGGGATTCCAGCCCCAGCATTTT
TRBV10-3	-	-	TRBJ1-3	CAISDGRDSGNTIYF	TGTGCCATCAGTGATGGCAGGGACTCTGGAAACACCATATATTTT
TRBV20-1	-	-	TRBJ1-1	CSAYLQGYTEAFF	TGCAGTGCTTATCTACAGGGATACACTGAAGCTTTCTTT
TRBV6-6	-	-	TRBJ1-6	CASSYGGFSDNSPLHF	TGTGCCAGCAGTTATGGCGGTTTTTCCGATAATTCACCCCTCCACTTT
TRBV10-3	-	-	TRBJ1-4	CAISADSVGNEKLFF	TGTGCCATCAGTGCGGACTCGGTTGGTAATGAAAAACTGTTTTTT
TRBV15	-	-	TRBJ2-2	CATSRDPGHARNTGELFF	TGTGCCACCAGCAGAGATCCGGGACACGCCCGGAACACCGGGGAGCTGTTTTTT
TRBV12-3/TRBV12-4	-	-	TRBJ1-1	CASAPGVAEAFF	TGTGCCAGCGCCCCTGGGGTCGCTGAAGCTTTCTTT
TRBV12-3/TRBV12-4	TRBD1	-	TRBJ1-2	CASSSGTGGYGYTF	TGTGCCAGCAGTAGTGGGACAGGGGGTTATGGCTACACCTTC
TRBV6-6	-	-	TRBJ2-7	CASSLLSPPWYEQYF	TGTGCCAGCAGCCTACTCTCACCGCCCTGGTACGAGCAGTACTTC
TRBV3-1	TRBD2	-	TRBJ2-7	CASSQGGLAGEDEQYF	TGTGCCAGCAGCCAAGGTGGTCTAGCGGGAGAAGACGAGCAGTACTTC
TRBV4-1	TRBD1	-	TRBJ1-6	CASSQTGQGSFPLHF	TGCGCCAGCAGCCAAACGGGACAGGGCTCATTTCCCCTCCACTTT
TRBV5-4	TRBD1	-	TRBJ2-7	CASSGQGEGTYEQYF	TGTGCCAGCAGCGGACAGGGTGAGGGTACCTACGAGCAGTACTTC
TRBV6-5	-	-	TRBJ2-7	CASSYFQGGDYEQYF	TGTGCCAGCAGTTACTTCCAGGGGGGGGACTACGAGCAGTACTTC
TRBV20-1	-	few	TRBJ2-2	CSARDSTHDTGELFF	TGCAGTGCTAGAGACAGCACTCACGACACCGGGGAGCTGTTTTTT
TRBV20-1	-	-	TRBJ1-2	CSAREKVIYGYTF	TGCAGTGCTAGAGAGAAAGTTATCTATGGCTACACCTTC
TRBV9	-	-	TRBJ2-5	CASSVAGGARETQYF	TGTGCCAGCAGCGTAGCGGGGGGCGCGAGGGAGACCCAGTACTTC
TRBV25-1	-	-	TRBJ2-1	CASTKPLTRIPHNEQFF	TGTGCCAGCACTAAGCCCCTGACTAGAATTCCCCACAATGAGCAGTTCTTC
TRBV13	TRBD1	-	TRBJ2-5	CASSPRQGQETQYF	TGTGCCAGCAGCCCCAGACAGGGGCAAGAGACCCAGTACTTC
TRBV6-5	-	-	TRBJ2-7	CASSYSGQVYEQYF	TGTGCCAGCAGTTACTCGGGGCAGGTCTACGAGCAGTACTTC
TRBV30	-	-	TRBJ2-7	CAWSFGGGGDEQYF	TGTGCCTGGAGTTTTGGTGGAGGGGGCGACGAGCAGTACTTC
TRBV2	TRBD1	-	TRBJ2-7	CASSDPLRDSTYEQYF	TGTGCCAGCAGTGATCCCCTCCGGGACAGTACCTACGAGCAGTACTTC
TRBV27	-	-	TRBJ2-3	CASSLSRSRDTQYF	TGTGCCAGCAGTTTATCGAGGTCAAGGGATACGCAGTATTTT
TRBV4-3	-	-	TRBJ2-7	CASSQDEHLAYEQYF	TGCGCCAGCAGCCAAGATGAGCATCTAGCTTACGAGCAGTACTTC
TRBV19	TRBD2	-	TRBJ2-2	CASKTGTRSDGELFF	TGTGCCAGTAAAACCGGGACTAGAAGTGACGGGGAGCTGTTTTTT
TRBV20-1	-	once	TRBJ2-2	CSARDENTGELFF	TGCAGTGCTAGGGACGAAAACACCGGGGAGCTGTTTTTT
TRBV27	TRBD1	-	TRBJ2-3	CASSLLGQSTDTQYF	TGTGCCAGCAGTTTATTGGGACAGAGCACAGATACGCAGTATTTT
TRBV10-3	TRBD2	-	TRBJ2-3	CATREGSTDTQYF	TGTGCCACTCGGGAGGGTAGCACAGATACGCAGTATTTT
TRBV6-2/TRBV6-3	-	-	TRBJ1-5	CASRGTGYSNQPQHF	TGTGCCAGCAGGGGTACAGGGTATAGCAATCAGCCCCAGCATTTT
TRBV12-3/TRBV12-4	-	-	TRBJ1-1	CASSFGPSTEAFF	TGTGCCAGCAGTTTCGGGCCTTCCACTGAAGCTTTCTTT
TRBV5-6	-	-	TRBJ2-3	CASRRDTTPTDTQYF	TGTGCCAGCAGGCGCGACACAACCCCCACAGATACGCAGTATTTT
TRBV20-1	TRBD2	-	TRBJ2-7	CSARETGGLAGAYEQYF	TGCAGTGCTAGAGAGACGGGCGGGCTAGCGGGAGCGTACGAGCAGTACTTC
TRBV27	-	-	TRBJ1-1	CASSPMKGSTEAFF	TGTGCCAGCAGCCCCATGAAGGGGTCCACTGAAGCTTTCTTT
TRBV9	-	-	TRBJ2-3	CASSVTDLWTDTQYF	TGTGCCAGCAGCGTCACGGACTTATGGACAGATACGCAGTATTTT
TRBV7-2	-	-	TRBJ2-7	CASSLFPTESYEQYF	TGTGCCAGCAGCCTGTTCCCGACAGAGTCCTACGAGCAGTACTTC
TRBV9	-	-	TRBJ1-1	CASSVESYTEAFF	TGTGCCAGCAGCGTAGAGTCCTACACTGAAGCTTTCTTT
TRBV28	-	-	TRBJ2-5	CASSPGKRRETQYF	TGTGCCAGCAGCCCGGGGAAGCGAAGAGAGACCCAGTACTTC
TRBV3-1	-	-	TRBJ2-1	CASSEGIGEQFF	TGTGCCAGCAGCGAGGGGATAGGTGAGCAGTTCTTC
TRBV28	TRBD2	-	TRBJ2-1	CASSTGGKQFF	TGTGCCAGCAGTACGGGGGGAAAGCAGTTCTTC
TRBV29-1	TRBD2	-	TRBJ2-3	CSVETPGTSPTDTQYF	TGCAGCGTTGAAACTCCCGGGACTAGTCCCACAGATACGCAGTATTTT